Shown below are 24 T cell receptor beta chains from a single sample sequenced in a study of CD8+CD57+ T cells in acquired aplastic anemia listed by TCRdb under 2018. Sequencing used an Illumina HiSeq 2000. TCR beta VDJ combination and CDR3 sequence profiling used genomic DNA as the template. TCRdb cleaned the public reads at Q25 with fastp, built clones with MiXCR and kept in-frame beta chains. Rows with one shared CDR3 protein collapse into an entry with the most common genes and DNA. For this sample there are about 180,000 distinct CDR3 sequences; 40% to 55% appear just once. The ten top clones hold approximately 2.9% of the sample. The material sequenced was sorted CD4+, CD8+, or CD8+CD57+ T cells (not recorded which) from PBMCs. These receptor sequences come from a human donor in good health.

The CDR3 bases are TGTGCCACCAGTGACCCAGGGGGGCAAGAGACCCAGTACTTC. It yields the protein CATSDPGGQETQYF. This chain links TRBV24-1 with TRBJ2-5; tentative D call: TRBD1 (7 bases). Germline CDR1 and CDR2: KGHDR and SFDVKD. V was trimmed by 4 bases and J by 2 bases, leaving 10 bases between them. The CDR3 has 14 amino acids.

As for this clonotype: A much larger clone lies one base from this, so it may be a read error. V is TRBV25-1 and J is TRBJ2-5, with D possibly TRBD1 on 5 matching bases. The CDR3 loop spans 14 amino acids. Trimming left V 6 bases short and J 3 bases short, with 14 bases between. Germline V gives CDR1 MGHDK, CDR2 SYGVNS. The CDR3 loop is CASSIVGDKETQYF. CDR3 bases: TGTGCCAGCAGCATAGTAGGGGATAAAGAGACCCAGTACTTC.

The rearrangement joins TRBV2 to TRBJ1-5; D perhaps matches TRBD1 (5 bases). The V end was cut by 7 bases, the J end by 6 bases, with 13 bases between. Germline CDR1 is SNHLY and CDR2 is FYNNEI. The CDR3 extends over 13 amino acids. The CDR3 loop reads CASTEPGGQPQHF. The CDR3 nucleotides read TGTGCCAGCACTGAGCCCGGGGGTCAGCCCCAGCATTTT.

V is TRBV24-1 and J is TRBJ2-1; 7 bases map to TRBD2. The CDR3 runs to 16 residues. Looked up from germline, CDR1 is KGHDR and CDR2 is SFDVKD. The ends lost 5 bases at V and 6 bases at J; junction bases unmatched: 12. The CDR3 coding sequence is TGTGCCACCAGTGCGGCGGGAGTCTCTGGGGCCAATGAGCAGTTCTTC. Protein: CATSAAGVSGANEQFF.

This chain joins TRBV11-3 and TRBJ2-3, with unresolved D. This CDR3 contains 13 residues. The germline V gene encodes CDR1 SGHNT and CDR2 YENEEA. Between the trimmed V and J ends, which lost 4 bases and 6 bases, there was a span of 11 bases. The CDR3 sequence: CASSSRPDDTQYF. CDR3 coding DNA: TGTGCCAGCAGCTCCCGGCCCGACGATACGCAGTATTTT.

V usage is TRBV19 and J usage is TRBJ2-5, with a weak D call TRBD1 (5 bases). Trimming cost V 2 bases and J 5 bases, with 18 bases left between them. Germline V lookup: CDR1 LNHDA, CDR2 SQIVND (reference sequence). CDR3 length equals 16 residues. The CDR3 spells CASSISFRGFEETQYF. CDR3 coding DNA: TGTGCCAGTAGTATAAGTTTTAGGGGATTCGAGGAGACCCAGTACTTC.

The J gene is TRBJ2-5, the V gene TRBV6-1; TRBD2 agrees at 15 bases. Germline CDR1 is MNHNS and CDR2 is SASEGT. V shed 8 bases, J shed 2 bases, and the junction held 6 bases outside the gene matches. There are 16 residues in the CDR3. The CDR3 DNA follows: TGTGCCAGCGGACTAGCGGGAGGGTTAGGGCAAGAGACCCAGTACTTC. This sequence encodes CASGLAGGLGQETQYF.

This clonotype was observed a handful of times. The rearrangement links TRBV29-1 to TRBJ2-3, with 7 positions matching TRBD2. The CDR3 loop spans 17 amino acids. Germline CDR1 SQVTM, CDR2 ANQGSEA. J was trimmed by 2 bases and V by 6 bases; bases with no gene match: 17. In nucleotides, the CDR3 is TGCAGCGTCGGCGGGACGGGGGGTCTGACAAACACAGATACGCAGTATTTT. Its translation is CSVGGTGGLTNTDTQYF.

The chain links TRBV11-2 to TRBJ2-1, with 15 bases lining up with TRBD2. The CDR3 covers 17 residues. J gave up 8 bases and V 3 bases, and 8 bases lay outside the gene matches. Germline assignment: CDR1 SGHAT and CDR2 FQNNGV. The CDR3 DNA sequence: TGTGCCAGCAGCTTCCACGGACTAGCGGGGGGGCAGCATGAGCAGTTCTTC. This codes for CASSFHGLAGGQHEQFF.

This clonotype occurred a few times. At one boundary the junction diverges from the germline segment, which might be a read error. V is TRBV10-3 and J is TRBJ2-1; 8 bases map to TRBD2. Germline V lookup: CDR1 ENHRY, CDR2 SYGVKD. CDR3 length: 11 residues. The CDR3 protein is CAVGSGLVAYF. The CDR3 DNA is TGTGCCGTCGGTTCGGGACTAGTCGCCTACTTC.

The chain carries TRBV7-8 and TRBJ1-2; TRBD1 matches 9 bases. The ends lost 5 bases at V and 5 bases at J; junction bases unmatched: 6. The CDR3 is made up of 14 amino acids. In germline, CDR1 is SGHVS, CDR2 FQNEAQ. CDR3 sequence: CASSPLGTGYGYTF. The DNA for the CDR3 is TGTGCCAGCAGCCCATTGGGGACAGGGTATGGCTACACCTTC. The whole variable domain, remainder taken from reference TRBV7-8 and TRBJ1-2, is GAGVSQSPRYKVAKRGQDVALRCDPISGHVSLFWYQQALGQGPEFLTYFQNEAQLDKSGLPSDRFFAERPEGSVSTLKIQRTQQEDSAVYLCASSPLGTGYGYTFGSGTRLTVV.

With regard to this clonotype: A much more abundant neighbour one base away suggests this may be a read error. The V and J genes are TRBV10-3 and TRBJ2-5, with 9 bases aligning to TRBD2. Germline CDR1 is ENHRY and CDR2 is SYGVKD. The CDR3 length is 18 residues. CDR3 DNA sequence: TGTGTCAGCAGTTACACCCCTATAGCGGGAGCCAACCAAGAGACCCAGTACTTC. Its translation: CVSSYTPIAGANQETQYF.

This clonotype was counted at least ten times. The chain combines TRBV7-9 with TRBJ2-3; 8 bases are shared with TRBD1. V lost 1 base, J lost 0 bases, and 3 bases stayed unmatched. Germline V gives CDR1 SEHNR, CDR2 FQNEAQ (reference sequence). CDR3 size: 16 residues. The CDR3 reads CASSLVAGGSTDTQYF. The CDR3 DNA sequence: TGTGCCAGCAGCTTAGTGGCAGGGGGCAGCACAGATACGCAGTATTTT. The entire variable domain, with the rest obtained from reference TRBV7-9 and TRBJ2-3, is as follows: DTGVSQNPRHKITKRGQNVTFRCDPISEHNRLYWYRQTLGQGPEFLTYFQNEAQLEKSRLLSDRFSAERPKGSFSTLEIQRTEQGDSAMYLCASSLVAGGSTDTQYFGPGTRLTVL.

The J gene is TRBJ2-7, the V gene TRBV11-2, with 7 bases aligning to TRBD1. J was trimmed by 2 bases and V by 4 bases; bases with no gene match: 8. Germline V CDR1 and CDR2: SGHAT, FQNNGV. The CDR3 consists of 15 residues. The CDR3 DNA reads as TGTGCCAGCAGCTACAGCCCAACAGGGGCCTACGAGCAGTACTTC. It specifies CASSYSPTGAYEQYF.

There are many counts of this clonotype. The chain links TRBV19 to TRBJ1-2; no clear D. Between the trimmed V and J ends, which lost 6 bases and 4 bases, there was a span of 9 bases. This CDR3 spans 12 amino acids. Germline V gene lookup returns CDR1 LNHDA and CDR2 SQIVND (reference sequence). The CDR3 region has the DNA TGTGCCAGTAGCCCGACGGTCTATGGCTACACCTTC. It codes for CASSPTVYGYTF.

This clonotype was seen a few times. The V call is TRBV4-2, the J call TRBJ1-1; 9 bases are a match to TRBD1. After removal of 3 bases from V and 10 bases from J, the junction contained 6 bases not matched to a gene. Germline loops: CDR1 LGHNA, CDR2 YNFKEQ. This CDR3 has 13 residues. The CDR3, as DNA: TGTGCCAGCAGCCAGGGAGGGACAGGGCGAGCTTTCTTT. Protein sequence: CASSQGGTGRAFF.

This clonotype occurred many times. The chain is built from TRBV6-5 and TRBJ2-1, with D maybe TRBD2 (6 bases). The CDR3 is made up of 14 amino acids. Trimming removed 4 bases from V and 7 bases from J, with 14 bases in between. Germline values: CDR1 MNHEY, CDR2 SVGAGI. The CDR3 protein is CASSWGVAVNEQFF. CDR3 nucleotides: TGTGCCAGCAGTTGGGGTGTAGCGGTGAATGAGCAGTTCTTC.

The CDR3 is CSVVAIGTANTGELFF. Written as DNA, the CDR3 is TGCAGCGTTGTTGCTATCGGGACAGCTAACACCGGGGAGCTGTTTTTT. J is TRBJ2-2 and V is TRBV29-1, with 7 positions matching TRBD1. Germline CDR1 SQVTM, CDR2 ANQGSEA. With V trimmed by 4 bases and J by 2 bases, 10 bases remained unmatched. CDR3 length: 16 residues.

This clonotype was counted ten times or more. The rearrangement links TRBV5-1 to TRBJ1-2, with 7 bases fitting TRBD1. This CDR3 is 13 amino acids long. With V trimmed by 2 bases and J by 4 bases, 2 bases remained unmatched. Looked up from germline, CDR1 is SGHRS and CDR2 is YFSETQ. CDR3 nucleotide sequence: TGCGCCAGCAGCTTACAGGGGTCCTATGGCTACACCTTC. It specifies CASSLQGSYGYTF. Complete variable domain (other parts from reference TRBV5-1 and TRBJ1-2): KAGVTQTPRYLIKTRGQQVTLSCSPISGHRSVSWYQQTPGQGLQFLFEYFSETQRNKGNFPGRFSGRQFSNSRSEMNVSTLELGDSALYLCASSLQGSYGYTFGSGTRLTVV.

Ten or more counts support this clonotype. V usage is TRBV11-2 and J usage is TRBJ2-1; D is ambiguous. Germline CDR1 and CDR2: SGHAT and FQNNGV. V was shortened by 6 bases and J by 0 bases, with 15 bases between the two germline ends. CDR3 length: 16 amino acids. The CDR3 loop is CASREMASSSYNEQFF. The CDR3 DNA is TGTGCCAGCAGAGAAATGGCGTCTTCCTCCTACAATGAGCAGTTCTTC.

This clonotype was seen ten or more times. J is TRBJ2-5 and V is TRBV20-1, with D possibly being TRBD2 (6 bases). Germline CDR1 reads DFQATT; CDR2 reads SNEGSKA (reference sequence). CDR3 length equals 14 residues. The V end was cut by 3 bases, the J end by 2 bases, with 13 bases between. CDR3 coding DNA: TGCAGTGCTAGCTCCGACGGGGGTCAAGAGACCCAGTACTTC. Protein sequence: CSASSDGGQETQYF.

This clonotype was observed a few times. The CDR3 here is CSATYQAGQSTDTQYF. The CDR3 DNA follows: TGCAGTGCTACGTACCAGGCTGGGCAAAGCACAGATACGCAGTATTTT. The chain carries TRBV20-1 and TRBJ2-3; D gene ambiguous. The germline V gene has CDR1 DFQATT and CDR2 SNEGSKA (reference sequence). V was cut by 4 bases and J by 0 bases, with 17 bases left in between. The CDR3 has 16 amino acids.

This clonotype was detected only a few times. This chain connects TRBV10-3 to TRBJ1-1; 10 positions agree with TRBD1. The CDR3 has 13 amino acids. J was trimmed by 4 bases and V by 6 bases; bases with no gene match: 2. The germline V gene has CDR1 ENHRY and CDR2 SYGVKD. In DNA form, the CDR3 reads TGTGCCATCAGCGGGACAGGGGTCACTGAAGCTTTCTTT. Its protein is CAISGTGVTEAFF.

Ten or more counts support this clonotype. CDR3 sequence: CASKGEAEFYEQYF. In nucleotides, the CDR3 is TGTGCCAGCAAGGGGGAGGCCGAGTTCTACGAGCAGTACTTC. This chain links TRBV6-1 with TRBJ2-7; D is tentatively TRBD1 or TRBD2 (6 bases each). The length of the CDR3 is 14 residues. The ends were cut back, 7 bases at V and 3 bases at J, with 16 bases in the middle. Germline CDR1 and CDR2: MNHNS and SASEGT.